Sequencing of this TCR beta chain was carried out in a study of cytomegalovirus exposure and HLA in healthy donors. Study conclusions and caveats: Sequencing likely caused a cluster of highly shared sequence variants.

This CDR3 has 14 residues. V gave up 5 bases and J gave up 4 bases; unmatched junction bases: 4. Looked up from germline, CDR1 is MDHEN and CDR2 is SYDVKM. The PCR was carried out with 60 Vbeta primers and 13 Jbeta primers. The assay was immunoSEQ multiplex PCR, and TCRdb's table has in-frame clones only and misses some. The table has 150,000 to 200,000 clones, 77% seen once. On this clone: Its antigen is unknown.

The V and J genes are TRBV28 and TRBJ2-1, with 8 bases that match TRBD2. This clonotype originated in a woman in her 30s in good health and CMV-seronegative. The specimen sequenced was PBMCs. CDR3 nucleotide sequence: TGTGCCAGCAGTACGGGAGGGGAGTACAATGAGCAGTTCTTC. Its protein is CASSTGGEYNEQFF.